This T cell receptor beta chain was retrieved from a study of blood T cell repertoires in COVID-19. Across the whole study: The cDNA or gDNA used as material had been derived from T cells, B-cell-depleted T cells, or PBMCs.

Original data processing: Reference gene primer amplification yielded estimated nucleated cell counts. Generated by immunoSEQ multiplex PCR, the TCRdb table keeps only in-frame clones and is missing some. D and trimming were read from the DNA, whereas the V and J calls and clone size are those reported in that table. Of tens of thousands of clones listed, 80% to 90% are singletons. V dropped 4 bases and J dropped 11; count of bases not matched to a gene: 6. The germline V gene encodes CDR1 LGHDT and CDR2 YNNKEL (reference sequence). This CDR3 contains 12 residues. The chain employs TRBV3-1 (or the pseudogene TRBV3-2) and TRBJ1-1, with 8 bases aligning to TRBD1. Sequencing was performed on peripheral blood. The clonotype was recovered from a man aged 70 or older with active COVID-19. The CDR3 protein is CASSREQGVAFF. CDR3 coding DNA: TGTGCCAGCAGCCGCGAACAGGGGGTGGCTTTCTTT.